A single sample gave rise to the 15 T cell receptor beta chains below, sequenced in a study of T cell responses to AZD1222 COVID-19 vaccine. The protocol was immunoSEQ multiplex PCR, while the TCRdb copy is restricted to in-frame clones and leaves out a portion. The sample carries roughly 200,000 clones, about 89% recorded once. The sample in question was peripheral blood, obtained 28 days after the second AZD1222 dose. The receptors originated from an adult who received the AZD1222 COVID-19 vaccine.

This rearrangement joins TRBV10-2 to TRBJ1-1; D uncertain. There are 12 residues in the CDR3. CDR1 is WSHSY and CDR2 is SAAADI in the germline V gene. V was trimmed by 5 bases and J by 0 bases, leaving 4 bases between them. In DNA, the CDR3 is TGCGCCAGCAGTCAATTGAACACTGAAGCTTTCTTT. As protein: CASSQLNTEAFF.

V is TRBV28 and J is TRBJ2-7; 10 positions agree with TRBD1. Germline V lookup: CDR1 MDHEN, CDR2 SYDVKM. This CDR3 has 15 amino acids. V lost 5 bases, J lost 5 bases, and 9 bases stayed unmatched. The CDR3 loop reads CASSIPGQGFNEQYF. CDR3 DNA sequence: TGTGCCAGCAGTATACCGGGACAGGGGTTCAACGAGCAGTACTTC.

CDR3 sequence: CASREGLAGTRYF. CDR3 bases: TGTGCCAGCAGGGAAGGACTAGCAGGGACAAGGTACTTC. V usage is TRBV7-8 and J usage is TRBJ2-7, with 8 bases identical to TRBD2. The length of the CDR3 is 13 residues. Germline V CDR1 and CDR2: SGHVS, FQNEAQ. Trimming at V came to 6 bases and at J to 12 bases, leaving 13 bases not matched to a gene.

This clone was detected only a few times. The sample has other DNA sequences that encode this CDR3 too. The chain uses TRBV15 and TRBJ1-5; D unclear. Germline V gene lookup returns CDR1 LNHNV and CDR2 YYDKDF (reference sequence). CDR3 size: 14 residues. V lost 3 bases to trimming and J lost 4 bases, with 10 bases between them. The CDR3 region has the DNA TGTGCCACCAGCAGGGAGCGGGGAAATCAGCCCCAGCATTTT. Translating it yields CATSRERGNQPQHF.

The chain is built from TRBV19 and TRBJ2-7; D is uncertain. V lost 3 bases and J lost 2, with 8 bases in between. The CDR3 loop spans 13 amino acids. Germline V CDR1 and CDR2: LNHDA, SQIVND (reference sequence). CDR3 region: CASSITYAYEQYF. CDR3 nucleotides: TGTGCCAGTAGTATCACGTACGCCTACGAGCAGTACTTC.

The gene calls are TRBV7-2 and TRBJ2-3; 8 bases match TRBD2. J gave up 5 bases and V 1 base, and 11 bases lay outside the gene matches. Germline values: CDR1 SGHTA, CDR2 FQGNSA. The CDR3 runs to 17 residues. The CDR3 DNA is TGTGCCAGCAGCTTAGTCGGGGCGGGAGGATTAAGAGATACGCAGTATTTT. It is translated as CASSLVGAGGLRDTQYF.

V gene TRBV28 combines with J gene TRBJ1-2, with D perhaps TRBD1 (6 bases). CDR3 length equals 14 residues. CDR1 and CDR2 (germline): MDHEN, SYDVKM. The germline V and J ends were trimmed by 11 bases and 7 bases, with 23 bases remaining between them. The DNA for the CDR3 is TGTGCCGCTGTCGATCCCCAGACAGGTGGTGGCTACACCTTC. Its translation is CAAVDPQTGGGYTF.

The J gene is TRBJ2-7, the V gene TRBV6-2 or TRBV6-3; TRBD2 matches at 12 bases. Germline V CDR1 and CDR2: MNHEY, SVGEGT. The CDR3 spans 16 residues. The ends lost 4 bases at V and 3 bases at J; junction bases unmatched: 7. The CDR3 is CASSSPGLAGLYEQYF. The CDR3 DNA reads TGTGCCAGCAGTTCCCCCGGACTAGCGGGGCTCTACGAGCAGTACTTC.

V and J are TRBV5-1 and TRBJ2-7; TRBD2 matches 12 bases. This CDR3 has 18 amino acids. V was pared by 0 bases and J by 1 base, with 8 bases of the junction left unmatched. CDR1 and CDR2 (germline): SGHRS, YFSETQ. The CDR3 coding sequence is TGCGCCAGCAGCTTGGACTCTAGCGGGAGGGCCTCGTCCTACGAGCAGTACTTC. Protein: CASSLDSSGRASSYEQYF.

The chain has TRBV18 and TRBJ1-4; 9 bases line up with TRBD1. With V trimmed by 3 bases and J by 9 bases, 8 bases remained unmatched. Germline V lookup: CDR1 KGHSH, CDR2 LQKENI. This CDR3 region has 15 residues. CDR3 region: CASSPRTGVTQKLFF. In DNA, the CDR3 is TGTGCCAGCTCACCTCGGACAGGGGTGACTCAAAAACTGTTTTTT.

V gene TRBV5-1 combines with J gene TRBJ2-2; TRBD1 matches 7 bases. Germline lookup yields CDR1 SGHRS and CDR2 YFSETQ. Unmatched junction bases numbered 12, after V lost 3 bases and J lost 1 base. This CDR3 contains 18 residues. This CDR3 reads CASSSNRGRVENTGELFF. The CDR3 DNA reads as TGCGCCAGCAGCTCCAACAGGGGCCGAGTAGAGAACACCGGGGAGCTGTTTTTT. Drawing the rest from reference TRBV5-1 and TRBJ2-2, the complete variable domain is KAGVTQTPRYLIKTRGQQVTLSCSPISGHRSVSWYQQTPGQGLQFLFEYFSETQRNKGNFPGRFSGRQFSNSRSEMNVSTLELGDSALYLCASSSNRGRVENTGELFFGEGSRLTVL.

The chain carries TRBV5-5 and TRBJ1-6; tentative D call: TRBD1 (5 bases). CDR1 and CDR2 from the germline V gene are SGHKS and YYEKEE (reference sequence). This CDR3 is 16 amino acids long. Trimming cost V 4 bases and J 7 bases, with 18 bases left between them. This CDR3 reads CASSVTALGGNSPLHF. Here the CDR3 DNA reads TGTGCCAGCAGCGTGACGGCTCTCGGGGGAAATTCACCCCTCCACTTT.

CDR3 nucleotides: TGTGCCAGCAGTAAACTAGCGGGAGGGCCGTATCCGGACACCGGGGAGCTGTTTTTT. Translating it yields CASSKLAGGPYPDTGELFF. The V gene is TRBV6-4, the J gene TRBJ2-2; 13 nucleotides line up with TRBD2. CDR3 size: 19 residues. Trimming cost V 5 bases and J 3 bases; bases outside gene matches: 12. Germline lookup yields CDR1 MRHNA and CDR2 SNTAGT.

This chain uses TRBV18 with TRBJ1-1, with D maybe TRBD1 (6 bases). Germline V gene data show CDR1 as KGHSH and CDR2 as LQKENI. This CDR3 region has 14 residues. Between the trimmed V and J ends, which lost 3 bases and 1 base, there was a span of 9 bases. The chain's CDR3 is CASSPSTGNTEAFF. In DNA form, the CDR3 reads TGTGCCAGCTCACCCTCGACAGGGAACACTGAAGCTTTCTTT.

This clone occurred a few times. V usage is TRBV11-1 and J usage is TRBJ1-1, with a weak D call TRBD1 (5 bases). Germline CDR1 reads SGHAT; CDR2 reads FQDESV (reference sequence). CDR3 length: 14 amino acids. V lost 4 bases and J 0 bases, leaving 9 bases between the germline ends. DNA of the CDR3: TGTGCCAGCAGCTGGGACGGGATGAACACTGAAGCTTTCTTT. Its translation: CASSWDGMNTEAFF.